The 10 T cell receptor beta chains in this list originate from one sample, sequenced in a study of blood T cell repertoires in COVID-19. Profiled with immunoSEQ multiplex PCR; TCRdb holds only in-frame clones, not every one. The table lists roughly 120,000 clones, over 70% of them singletons. The sequencing input was peripheral blood. The receptors originated from a woman aged 70-85 years with acute or convalescent COVID-19.

The chain uses TRBV5-1 and TRBJ1-4, with a weak D call TRBD1 (5 bases). V lost 4 bases, J lost 8 bases, and 15 bases lay in between. Germline loops: CDR1 SGHRS, CDR2 YFSETQ. The CDR3 has 14 residues. This chain's CDR3 is CASSAGLHGEKLFF. CDR3 sequence (DNA): TGCGCCAGCAGCGCGGGACTCCACGGCGAAAAACTGTTTTTT.

The V and J genes are TRBV7-9 and TRBJ1-5; the D is unclear. Trimming shortened V by 3 bases and J by 0 bases, and 6 bases separated the two germline ends. The CDR3 spans 14 residues. Germline loops: CDR1 SEHNR, CDR2 FQNEAQ (reference sequence). The CDR3 loop reads CASSFLDSNQPQHF. The CDR3, as DNA: TGTGCCAGCAGCTTTTTAGATAGCAATCAGCCCCAGCATTTT.

The chain employs TRBV27 and TRBJ2-1, with a possible D match to TRBD2 (5 bases). This CDR3 is 15 amino acids long. CDR1 is MNHEY and CDR2 is SMNVEV in the germline V gene (reference sequence). Trimming removed 0 bases from V and 0 bases from J, with 6 bases in between. DNA for the CDR3: TGTGCCAGCAGTTTATCGGGGAGCTCCTACAATGAGCAGTTCTTC. Translation: CASSLSGSSYNEQFF.

The gene calls are TRBV2 and TRBJ1-2; 10 bases are shared with TRBD1. V was pared by 6 bases and J by 9 bases, with 4 bases of the junction left unmatched. Germline CDR1 is SNHLY and CDR2 is FYNNEI. The length of the CDR3 is 12 residues. The CDR3 spells CASRDRGTSYTF. The CDR3 nucleotides are TGTGCCAGCAGGGACAGGGGGACAAGCTACACCTTC. The full variable domain, completed using reference TRBV2 and TRBJ1-2, is EPEVTQTPSHQVTQMGQEVILRCVPISNHLYFYWYRQILGQKVEFLVSFYNNEISEKSEIFDDQFSVERPDGSNFTLKIRSTKLEDSAMYFCASRDRGTSYTFGSGTRLTVV.

V usage is TRBV14 and J usage is TRBJ2-3; the match to TRBD1 covers 7 bases. The CDR3 totals 18 residues. Germline trimming cut 2 bases from V and 2 bases from J; bases unmatched to any gene: 13. Germline V lookup: CDR1 SGHDN, CDR2 FVKESK. The CDR3 DNA follows: TGTGCCAGCAGCCAATGGTCCCCTCGGGACAGAGCCACAGATACGCAGTATTTT. It encodes CASSQWSPRDRATDTQYF.

The V gene is TRBV7-9, the J gene TRBJ2-7; possibly TRBD2 for D (5 bases). The CDR3 length is 12 residues. Trimming took 1 base from V and 9 from J, leaving 10 bases between them. In germline, CDR1 is SEHNR, CDR2 FQNEAQ (reference sequence). The CDR3 loop is CASSLGGARQYF. CDR3 DNA sequence: TGTGCCAGCAGCTTAGGGGGAGCAAGGCAGTACTTC.

V is TRBV5-4 and J is TRBJ2-3; tentatively, D is TRBD1 (7 bases). CDR1 is SGHNT, CDR2 YYREEE, per germline (reference sequence). The V end lost 4 bases, the J end lost 2 bases, and 17 bases lay between the germline ends. The CDR3 loop spans 16 amino acids. The CDR3 loop is CASSTGEVGHTDTQYF. The DNA of the CDR3 is TGTGCCAGCAGCACAGGGGAGGTGGGACACACAGATACGCAGTATTTT.

Comments on this clone: Other nucleotide sequences from this sample produce the same CDR3. The chain recombines TRBV3-1 (or the pseudogene TRBV3-2) with TRBJ2-1; 12 bases map to TRBD2. The CDR3 contains 16 residues. The trim removed 0 bases at V and 5 bases at J, leaving 2 bases unmatched. Germline V gene sequence: CDR1 LGHDT, CDR2 YNNKEL (reference sequence). CDR3 bases: TGTGCCAGCAGCCAAGATCGACTAGCGGGGGACAATGAGCAGTTCTTC. It codes for CASSQDRLAGDNEQFF.

The chain uses TRBV5-6 and TRBJ1-1; D unclear. This CDR3 region has 11 residues. Germline assignment: CDR1 SGHDT and CDR2 YYEEEE. V was shortened by 4 bases and J by 8 bases, with 9 bases between the two germline ends. The CDR3 DNA reads TGTGCCAGCAGCCCCGGAGGGGAAGCTTTCTTT. Protein: CASSPGGEAFF.

The chain couples TRBV13 to TRBJ1-4, with a tentative D call TRBD1 (5 bases). V shed 2 bases and J shed 8 bases, with 12 bases lying between them. Germline CDR1 is PRHDT and CDR2 is FYEKMQ (reference sequence). This CDR3 comprises 14 residues. CDR3 amino acids: CASSLRGLGEKLFF. CDR3 DNA sequence: TGTGCCAGCAGCTTACGGGGGTTGGGCGAAAAACTGTTTTTT.